One and the same sample provided the 15 T cell receptor beta chains below, sequenced in a study of blood T cell repertoires in COVID-19. The data were produced by immunoSEQ multiplex PCR, yet TCRdb's version contains in-frame clones alone and is incomplete. The table records fewer than 350,000 clones, roughly nine tenths of them present only once. The sequenced material came from PBMCs or T cells enriched from blood (not recorded which). These receptor sequences come from a man aged 55 to 70 who had recovered from COVID-19.

The chain has TRBV2 and TRBJ2-7, with no clear D. This CDR3 comprises 11 residues. Trimming stripped 7 bases from V and 4 bases from J, with 8 bases between. Looked up from germline, CDR1 is SNHLY and CDR2 is FYNNEI. The DNA of the CDR3 is TGTGCCAGCAACCTACGATACGAGCAGTACTTC. Translated: CASNLRYEQYF.

The V gene is TRBV5-1, the J gene TRBJ2-5; D gene ambiguous. In germline, CDR1 is SGHRS, CDR2 YFSETQ. The CDR3 length is 15 residues. V lost 0 bases to trimming and J lost 2 bases, with 11 bases between them. CDR3 DNA: TGCGCCAGCAGCTTGGCGAGCCTCCCTCAAGAGACCCAGTACTTC. Translation gives CASSLASLPQETQYF.

The chain joins TRBV7-9 to TRBJ2-3, with 8 bases fitting TRBD1. V shed 5 bases and J 6 bases; nucleotides not matched to a gene: 7. Germline lookup yields CDR1 SEHNR and CDR2 FQNEAQ (reference sequence). The CDR3 is 14 residues long. The CDR3 DNA follows: TGTGCCAGCAGCCCGCACAGGGGGACTGATACGCAGTATTTT. Its translation: CASSPHRGTDTQYF.

This clone was detected only once. The CDR3 region has the DNA TGTGCCAGCTCACCGACAGGGGGTAGGGGATATGGCTACACCTTC. As protein: CASSPTGGRGYGYTF. The chain joins TRBV18 to TRBJ1-2; 9 nucleotides align to TRBD1. This CDR3 is built from 15 residues. Germline V gives CDR1 KGHSH, CDR2 LQKENI. V lost 3 bases and J lost 5; bases outside the gene matches: 7. Supplemented by reference TRBV18 and TRBJ1-2, the full variable domain reads NAGVMQNPRHLVRRRGQEARLRCSPMKGHSHVYWYRQLPEEGLKFMVYLQKENIIDESGMPKERFSAEFPKEGPSILRIQQVVRGDSAAYFCASSPTGGRGYGYTFGSGTRLTVV.

V and J are TRBV30 and TRBJ2-5; 15 bases map to TRBD2. This CDR3 has 18 amino acids. Germline-derived CDR1 and CDR2 are GTSNPN and SVGIG (reference sequence). Trimming took 3 bases from V and 4 from J; bases not matched to a gene: 12. The CDR3 region has the DNA TGTGCCTGGAGGACGGGACTAGCGGGGGGTAGAGTAATAGAGACCCAGTACTTC. Amino acid sequence: CAWRTGLAGGRVIETQYF. Based on the CDR3 plus reference TRBV30 and TRBJ2-5, the full variable domain is SQTIHQWPATLVQPVGSPLSLECTVEGTSNPNLYWYRQAAGRGLQLLFYSVGIGQISSEVPQNLSASRPQDRQFILSSKKLLLSDSGFYLCAWRTGLAGGRVIETQYFGPGTRLLVL.

In its sample, this clone was seen once. V usage is TRBV7-2 and J usage is TRBJ2-7, with 8 bases aligning to TRBD2. The germline V gene encodes CDR1 SGHTA and CDR2 FQGNSA. After removal of 2 bases from V and 3 bases from J, the junction contained 15 bases not matched to a gene. The CDR3 is 18 residues long. This CDR3 reads CASSLRQLGFGRGYEQYF. Written as DNA, the CDR3 is TGTGCCAGCAGCTTAAGGCAATTGGGCTTCGGGAGGGGCTACGAGCAGTACTTC.

The chain combines TRBV5-1 with TRBJ1-4; D is perhaps TRBD1 (5 bases). Trimming stripped 0 bases from V and 8 bases from J, with 11 bases between. Germline loops: CDR1 SGHRS, CDR2 YFSETQ. The CDR3 consists of 14 residues. This chain's CDR3 is CASSLGQTPEKLFF. The CDR3 DNA reads TGCGCCAGCAGCTTGGGACAGACTCCCGAAAAACTGTTTTTT.

The rearrangement links TRBV29-1 to TRBJ1-1; D gene unclear. V was shortened by 7 bases and J by 0 bases, with 9 bases between the two germline ends. Germline CDR1 SQVTM, CDR2 ANQGSEA. The CDR3 loop spans 12 amino acids. The CDR3 here is CSAGDLNTEAFF. The CDR3, as DNA: TGCAGCGCCGGAGACCTGAACACTGAAGCTTTCTTT.

Notes on this clone: At the DNA level, this CDR3 is encoded by other sequences in the same sample as well. The V and J genes are TRBV7-9 and TRBJ1-1; perhaps TRBD1 as D (6 bases). V was clipped by 5 bases and J by 4 bases, with 17 bases between them. This CDR3 contains 15 residues. Germline CDR1 is SEHNR and CDR2 is FQNEAQ (reference sequence). The CDR3: CASSQPSGGGTEAFF. The DNA for the CDR3 is TGTGCCAGCAGCCAACCCTCGGGGGGCGGCACTGAAGCTTTCTTT.

In nucleotides, the CDR3 is TGTGCCACGCGGACAGGGATTTATAGCAATCAGCCCCAGCATTTT. It translates to CATRTGIYSNQPQHF. The chain joins TRBV24-1 to TRBJ1-5, with 8 bases matching TRBD1. V was pared by 10 bases and J by 0 bases, with 7 bases of the junction left unmatched. CDR3 length equals 15 residues. The V gene's germline CDR1 is KGHDR and CDR2 SFDVKD.

This clone was counted between two and nine times. The chain recombines TRBV6-5 with TRBJ1-6; D not resolved. This CDR3 has 13 amino acids. Germline lookup yields CDR1 MNHEY and CDR2 SVGAGI. V was pared by 0 bases and J by 9 bases, with 6 bases between. In DNA form, the CDR3 reads TGTGCCAGCAGTTACTCCAGAACTTCACCCCTCCACTTT. As protein: CASSYSRTSPLHF.

The CDR3 coding sequence is TGTGCCAGCAGCCAACAGGACTACGAGCAGTACTTC. Translated: CASSQQDYEQYF. The chain is built from TRBV4-2 and TRBJ2-7; no clear D gene. CDR1 and CDR2 (germline): LGHNA, YNFKEQ. The CDR3 covers 12 residues. Trimming shortened V by 2 bases and J by 3 bases, and 5 bases separated the two germline ends.

The chain carries TRBV6-5 and TRBJ2-2; 11 nucleotides agree with TRBD2. Germline V gene lookup returns CDR1 MNHEY and CDR2 SVGAGI. V shed 4 bases, J shed 4 bases, and the junction held 5 bases outside the gene matches. This CDR3 contains 16 residues. The CDR3 is CASSFTSGSGTGELFF. CDR3 DNA sequence: TGTGCCAGCAGTTTTACTAGCGGGAGCGGCACCGGGGAGCTGTTTTTT.

The CDR3 sequence is CASSKSSVGEQYF. The CDR3 coding sequence is TGTGCCAGCAGCAAGAGCTCGGTTGGCGAGCAGTACTTC. V and J are TRBV6-2 or TRBV6-3 and TRBJ2-7; no firm D call. Germline V gene data show CDR1 as MNHEY and CDR2 as SVGEGT. The CDR3 loop spans 13 amino acids. The V end was cut by 6 bases, the J end by 6 bases, with 15 bases between.

The rearrangement joins TRBV18 to TRBJ1-2, with TRBD1 as a possible D gene (6 bases). V lost 9 bases and J 2 bases, leaving 10 bases between the germline ends. Germline V gives CDR1 KGHSH, CDR2 LQKENI. The CDR3 extends over 12 amino acids. CDR3 in DNA: TGTGCCAGTATGGGGGCAAACTATGGCTACACCTTC. Amino acids: CASMGANYGYTF. Drawing the rest from reference TRBV18 and TRBJ1-2, the complete variable domain is NAGVMQNPRHLVRRRGQEARLRCSPMKGHSHVYWYRQLPEEGLKFMVYLQKENIIDESGMPKERFSAEFPKEGPSILRIQQVVRGDSAAYFCASMGANYGYTFGSGTRLTVV.